The rows below give T cell receptor beta chains drawn from one sample of a study of cytomegalovirus exposure and HLA in healthy donors. Produced via immunoSEQ multiplex PCR; TCRdb's table is partial and in-frame only. The table records tens of thousands of clones, around 64% of them present only once. Material: PBMCs. All receptors derive from a man under 40 in good health and CMV-seronegative. The CDR3 runs from the conserved cysteine through the conserved F or W.

J: TRBJ1-1; V: TRBV29-1; CDR3: CSALRGSDTEAFF
J: TRBJ1-1; V: TRBV27; CDR3: CASSLVREVHTEAFF
J: TRBJ2-7; V: TRBV9; CDR3: CASSVGQGAGYEQYF
J: TRBJ1-1; V: TRBV19; CDR3: CASRSVGGLTEAFF
J: TRBJ2-7; V: TRBV19; CDR3: CASSPLDSTYEQYF
J: TRBJ1-5; V: TRBV30; CDR3: CAWSPTRGSRGNQPQHF
J: TRBJ1-1; V: TRBV6-5; CDR3: CASSYLSQGGREAFF
J: .; V: TRBV5-1; CDR3: CASSEQGREQYF
J: TRBJ2-7; V: TRBV4-1; CDR3: CASSQVSGGVDEQYF
J: TRBJ2-1; V: TRBV19; CDR3: CASSLPGDNEQFF
J: TRBJ1-4; V: TRBV6-1; CDR3: CASSLGDRNEKLFF
J: TRBJ1-1; V: TRBV29-1; CDR3: CSVTDRGNTEAFF
J: TRBJ1-5; V: TRBV19; CDR3: CASDRGHQPQHF
J: TRBJ1-5; V: TRBV7-3; CDR3: CASSAEYRAPSAQHF
J: TRBJ1-4; V: TRBV7-9; CDR3: CASSFDRGNEKLFF
J: TRBJ1-2; V: TRBV30; CDR3: CASQTGTILYRYTF
J: TRBJ2-2; V: TRBV28; CDR3: CASSLLGAGELFF
J: TRBJ1-1; V: TRBV5-1; CDR3: CASSLAGDTEAFF
J: TRBJ2-2; V: TRBV5-1; CDR3: CASSLEGTENTGELFF
J: TRBJ1-4; V: TRBV7-2; CDR3: CASSLRQGATNEKLFF
J: TRBJ1-6; V: TRBV6-5; CDR3: CASSYGRGRSPLHF
J: TRBJ2-1; V: TRBV29-1; CDR3: CSVEGSASGYNEQFF
J: TRBJ2-7; V: TRBV19; CDR3: CASSIGSFTYEQYF
J: TRBJ1-1; V: TRBV10-1; CDR3: CASSADNRGNTEAFF
J: TRBJ2-7; V: TRBV18; CDR3: CASSPTGEPLWSYEQYF
J: TRBJ2-3; V: TRBV11-2; CDR3: CASSLFPRATDTQYF
J: TRBJ2-7; V: TRBV10-3; CDR3: CAISDTGQADEQYF